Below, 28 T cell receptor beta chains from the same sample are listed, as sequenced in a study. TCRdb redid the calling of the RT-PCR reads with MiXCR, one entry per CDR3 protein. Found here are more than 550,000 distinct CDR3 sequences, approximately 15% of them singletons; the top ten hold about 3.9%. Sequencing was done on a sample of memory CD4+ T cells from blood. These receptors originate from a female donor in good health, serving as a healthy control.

The CDR3 is CASSNYRVWEQTFF. CDR3 coding DNA: TGCGCCAGCAGTAACTACAGGGTTTGGGAACAAACTTTCTTT. V is TRBV10-2 and J is TRBJ1-1; possibly TRBD1 for D (6 bases). Per the germline V gene, CDR1 is WSHSY and CDR2 is SAAADI. The CDR3 length is 14 residues. The V end was cut by 5 bases, the J end by 12 bases, with 22 bases between.

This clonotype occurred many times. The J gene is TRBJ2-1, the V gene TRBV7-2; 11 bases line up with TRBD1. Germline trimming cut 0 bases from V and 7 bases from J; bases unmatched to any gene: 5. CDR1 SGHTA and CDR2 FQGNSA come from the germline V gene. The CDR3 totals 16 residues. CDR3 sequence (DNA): TGTGCCAGCAGCTTAGCTCCCGGGACAGGGGGAAATGAGCAGTTCTTC. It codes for CASSLAPGTGGNEQFF.

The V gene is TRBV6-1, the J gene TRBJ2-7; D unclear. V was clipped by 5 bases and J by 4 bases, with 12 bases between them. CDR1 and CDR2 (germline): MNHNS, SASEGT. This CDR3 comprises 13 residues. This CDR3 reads CASSHNGPYEQYF. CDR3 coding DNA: TGTGCCAGCAGTCATAATGGTCCTTACGAGCAGTACTTC.

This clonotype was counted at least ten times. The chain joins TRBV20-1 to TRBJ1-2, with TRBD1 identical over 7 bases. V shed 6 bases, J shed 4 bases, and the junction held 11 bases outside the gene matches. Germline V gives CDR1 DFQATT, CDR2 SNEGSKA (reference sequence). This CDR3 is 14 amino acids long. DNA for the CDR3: TGCAGTGCACCAGGACAGGATCGAACCTATGGCTACACCTTC. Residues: CSAPGQDRTYGYTF.

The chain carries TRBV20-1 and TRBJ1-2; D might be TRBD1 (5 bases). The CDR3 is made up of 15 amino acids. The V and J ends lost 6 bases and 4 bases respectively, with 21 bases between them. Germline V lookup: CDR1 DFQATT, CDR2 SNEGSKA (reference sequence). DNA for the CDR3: TGCAGTGCCAATAGCCGAGGGGCCTTAGGCTATGGCTACACCTTC. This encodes CSANSRGALGYGYTF.

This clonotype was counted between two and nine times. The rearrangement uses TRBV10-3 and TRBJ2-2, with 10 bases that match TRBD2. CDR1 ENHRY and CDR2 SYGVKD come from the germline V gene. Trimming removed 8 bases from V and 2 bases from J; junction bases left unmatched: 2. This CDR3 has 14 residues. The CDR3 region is CAIGLAENTGELFF. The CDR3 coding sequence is TGTGCCATCGGACTAGCGGAAAACACCGGGGAGCTGTTTTTT.

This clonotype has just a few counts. The CDR3 reads CASSPRFDGGVTDTQYF. CDR3 DNA: TGTGCCAGCAGCCCCCGTTTTGACGGGGGTGTCACAGATACGCAGTATTTT. The rearrangement links TRBV7-2 to TRBJ2-3; D possibly corresponds to TRBD2 (6 bases). Germline V gene data show CDR1 as SGHTA and CDR2 as FQGNSA. V lost 5 bases and J 2 bases, leaving 20 bases between the germline ends. There are 17 residues in the CDR3.

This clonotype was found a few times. In DNA form, the CDR3 reads TGTGCCAGCAGCCCGAGAGCGACAGGGTACGGCACAGATACGCAGTATTTT. It yields the protein CASSPRATGYGTDTQYF. J is TRBJ2-3 and V is TRBV7-6; 7 bases agree with TRBD1. The CDR3 length is 17 residues. The germline V gene has CDR1 SGHVS and CDR2 FNYEAQ. V lost 5 bases, J lost 1 base, and 12 bases stayed unmatched.

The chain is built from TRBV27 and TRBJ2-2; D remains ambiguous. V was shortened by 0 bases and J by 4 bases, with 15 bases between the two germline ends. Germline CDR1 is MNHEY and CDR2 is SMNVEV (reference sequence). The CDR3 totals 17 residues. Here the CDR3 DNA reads TGTGCCAGCAGTTTATCCTCTATCCCCGGGCTCACCGGGGAGCTGTTTTTT. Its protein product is CASSLSSIPGLTGELFF.

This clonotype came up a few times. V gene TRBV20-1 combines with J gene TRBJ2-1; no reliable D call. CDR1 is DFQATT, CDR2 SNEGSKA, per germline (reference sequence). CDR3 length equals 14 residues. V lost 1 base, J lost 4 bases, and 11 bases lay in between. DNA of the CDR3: TGCAGTGCTAGAGTAGAGGCGCGGTACAATGAGCAGTTCTTC. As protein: CSARVEARYNEQFF.

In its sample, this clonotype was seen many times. CDR3 protein: CASSQVGTGNSPLHF. The DNA for the CDR3 is TGCGCCAGCAGCCAAGTCGGGACCGGTAATTCACCCCTCCACTTT. The V call is TRBV4-1, the J call TRBJ1-6, with D possibly matching TRBD1 (5 bases). V gave up 1 base and J gave up 6 bases, with 10 bases separating them. The CDR3 totals 15 residues. Germline lookup yields CDR1 MGHRA and CDR2 YSYEKL.

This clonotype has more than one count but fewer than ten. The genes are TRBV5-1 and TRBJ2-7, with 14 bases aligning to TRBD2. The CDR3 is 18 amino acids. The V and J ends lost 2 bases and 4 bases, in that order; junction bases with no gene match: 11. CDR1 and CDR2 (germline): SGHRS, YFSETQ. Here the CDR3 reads CASSLVLGTSGRGYEQYF. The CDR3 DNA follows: TGCGCCAGCAGCTTAGTCCTGGGGACTAGCGGGAGAGGTTACGAGCAGTACTTC.

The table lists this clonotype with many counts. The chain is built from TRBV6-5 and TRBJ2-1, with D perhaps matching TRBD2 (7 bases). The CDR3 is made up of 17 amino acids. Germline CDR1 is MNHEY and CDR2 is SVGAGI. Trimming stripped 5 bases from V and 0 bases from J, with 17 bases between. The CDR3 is CASSPWGGRGSYNEQFF. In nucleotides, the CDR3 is TGTGCCAGCAGTCCCTGGGGGGGCAGGGGCTCCTACAATGAGCAGTTCTTC.

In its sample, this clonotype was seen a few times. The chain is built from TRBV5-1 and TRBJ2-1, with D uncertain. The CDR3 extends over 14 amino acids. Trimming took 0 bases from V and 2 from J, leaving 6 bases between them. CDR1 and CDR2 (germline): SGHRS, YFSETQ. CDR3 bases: TGCGCCAGCAGCTTGGCCGACACCTACAATGAGCAGTTCTTC. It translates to CASSLADTYNEQFF.

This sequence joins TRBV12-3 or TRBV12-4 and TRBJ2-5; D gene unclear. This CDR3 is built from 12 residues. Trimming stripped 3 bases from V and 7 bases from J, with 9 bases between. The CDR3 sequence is CASSFLVGTQYF. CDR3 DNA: TGTGCCAGCAGTTTTCTCGTCGGGACCCAGTACTTC.

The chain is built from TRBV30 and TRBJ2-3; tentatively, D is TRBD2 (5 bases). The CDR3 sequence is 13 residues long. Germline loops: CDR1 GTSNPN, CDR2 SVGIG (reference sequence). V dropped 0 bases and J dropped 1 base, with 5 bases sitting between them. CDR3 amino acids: CAWSVAGTDTQYF. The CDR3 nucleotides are TGTGCCTGGAGTGTAGCGGGCACAGATACGCAGTATTTT.

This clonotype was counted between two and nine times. The DNA of the CDR3 is TGTGCCTGGAGTACTAGCGGGAGCTACGAGCAGTACTTC. This gives the protein CAWSTSGSYEQYF. The chain links TRBV30 to TRBJ2-7; 11 bases fit TRBD2. J was trimmed by 3 bases and V by 2 bases; bases with no gene match: 0. The germline gives CDR1 GTSNPN, CDR2 SVGIG (reference sequence). The CDR3 loop spans 13 amino acids.

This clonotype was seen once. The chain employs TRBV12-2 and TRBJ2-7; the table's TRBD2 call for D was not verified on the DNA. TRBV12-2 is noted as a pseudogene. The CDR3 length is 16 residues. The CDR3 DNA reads TGTGCAAGTCGCTCTCTCGGGAGGTACCTCCCCAACGAGCAGTACTTC. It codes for CASRSLGRYLPNEQYF.

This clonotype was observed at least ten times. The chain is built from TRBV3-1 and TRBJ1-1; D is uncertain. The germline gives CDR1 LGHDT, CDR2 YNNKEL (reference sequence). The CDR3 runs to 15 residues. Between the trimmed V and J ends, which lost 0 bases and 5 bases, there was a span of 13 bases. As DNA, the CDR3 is TGTGCCAGCAGCCAAGATCACGCGGGGAGGACTGAAGCTTTCTTT. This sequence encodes CASSQDHAGRTEAFF.

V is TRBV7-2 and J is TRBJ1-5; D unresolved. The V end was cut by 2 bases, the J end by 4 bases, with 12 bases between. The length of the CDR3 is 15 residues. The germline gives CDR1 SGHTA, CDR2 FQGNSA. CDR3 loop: CASSLNPQTNQPQHF. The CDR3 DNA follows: TGTGCCAGCAGCTTAAATCCACAAACTAATCAGCCCCAGCATTTT.

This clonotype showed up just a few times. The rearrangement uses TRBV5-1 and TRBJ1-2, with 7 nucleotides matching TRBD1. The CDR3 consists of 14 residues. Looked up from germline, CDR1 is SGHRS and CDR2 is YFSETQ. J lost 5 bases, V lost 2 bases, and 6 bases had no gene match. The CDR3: CASSFGTVEYGYTF. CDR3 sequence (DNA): TGCGCCAGCAGCTTCGGGACAGTCGAATATGGCTACACCTTC. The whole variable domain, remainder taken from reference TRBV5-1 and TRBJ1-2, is KAGVTQTPRYLIKTRGQQVTLSCSPISGHRSVSWYQQTPGQGLQFLFEYFSETQRNKGNFPGRFSGRQFSNSRSEMNVSTLELGDSALYLCASSFGTVEYGYTFGSGTRLTVV.

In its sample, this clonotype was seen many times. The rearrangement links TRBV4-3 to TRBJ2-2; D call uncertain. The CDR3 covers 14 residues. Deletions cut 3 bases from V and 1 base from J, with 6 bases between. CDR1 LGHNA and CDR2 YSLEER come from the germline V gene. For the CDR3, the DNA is TGCGCCAGCAGCCATGTGGGGAACACCGGGGAGCTGTTTTTT. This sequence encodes CASSHVGNTGELFF.

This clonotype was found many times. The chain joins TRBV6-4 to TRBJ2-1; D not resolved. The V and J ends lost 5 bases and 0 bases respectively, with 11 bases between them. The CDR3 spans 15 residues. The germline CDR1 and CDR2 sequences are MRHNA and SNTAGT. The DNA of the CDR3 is TGTGCCAGCAGTCCCACACTGAACTCCTACAATGAGCAGTTCTTC. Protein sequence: CASSPTLNSYNEQFF.

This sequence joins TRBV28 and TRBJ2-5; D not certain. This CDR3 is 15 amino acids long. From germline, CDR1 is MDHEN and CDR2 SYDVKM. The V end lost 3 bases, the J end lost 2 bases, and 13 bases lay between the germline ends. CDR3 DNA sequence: TGTGCCAGCAGTTTCCACGGGCTACTGCAAGAGACCCAGTACTTC. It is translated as CASSFHGLLQETQYF.

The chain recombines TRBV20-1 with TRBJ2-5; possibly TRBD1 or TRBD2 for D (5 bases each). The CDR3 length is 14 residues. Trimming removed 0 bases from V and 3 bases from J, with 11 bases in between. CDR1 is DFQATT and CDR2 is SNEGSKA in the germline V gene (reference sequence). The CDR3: CSARDRRGEETQYF. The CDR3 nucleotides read TGCAGTGCTAGAGATCGCCGGGGCGAAGAGACCCAGTACTTC.

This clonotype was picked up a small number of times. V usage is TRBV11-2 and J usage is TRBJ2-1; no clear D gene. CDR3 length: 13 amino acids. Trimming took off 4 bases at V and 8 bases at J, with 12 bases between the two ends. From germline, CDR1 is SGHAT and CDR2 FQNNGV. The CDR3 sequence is CASSSIGFDEQFF. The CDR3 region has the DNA TGTGCCAGCAGCTCCATTGGGTTCGATGAGCAGTTCTTC.

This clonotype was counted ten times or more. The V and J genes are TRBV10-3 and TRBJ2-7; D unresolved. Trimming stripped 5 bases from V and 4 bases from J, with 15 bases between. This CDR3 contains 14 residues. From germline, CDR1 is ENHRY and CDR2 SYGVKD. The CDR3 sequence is CAISLTRDSYEQYF. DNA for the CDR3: TGTGCCATCAGTCTCACGCGCGATTCGTACGAGCAGTACTTC.

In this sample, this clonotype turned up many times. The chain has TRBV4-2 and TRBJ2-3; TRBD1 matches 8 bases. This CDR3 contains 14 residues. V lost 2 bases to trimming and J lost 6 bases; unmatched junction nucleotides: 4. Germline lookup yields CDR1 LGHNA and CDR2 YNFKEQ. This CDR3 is CASSQRTGGDTQYF. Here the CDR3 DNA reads TGTGCCAGCAGCCAACGTACAGGGGGGGATACGCAGTATTTT.